These T cell receptor beta chains were read from a single sample in a study of blood T cell repertoires in COVID-19. Assay: immunoSEQ multiplex PCR; the TCRdb copy retains only in-frame clones and omits some. The sample shows approximately 400,000 clones, roughly four fifths of them seen only once. The material sequenced was PBMCs or T cells enriched from blood (not recorded which). All receptors come from a woman between 45 and 60 years old who had recovered from COVID-19. CDR3s include the opening cysteine and the closing phenylalanine or tryptophan. D genes are given only for firm matches.

15 | TRBD1 | TRBJ2-7 | TRBV7-9 | CASSFRDRGRGEQYF
16 | - | TRBJ1-6 | TRBV23-1 | CASSQSVSSYNSPLHF
11 | TRBD1 | TRBJ2-7 | TRBV29-1 | CSGQGGHEQYF
17 | TRBD2 | TRBJ2-3 | TRBV3-1/TRBV3-2 | CASSPSWTSGGRNTQYF
14 | TRBD1 | TRBJ1-6 | TRBV7-2 | CASRFTGGSSPLHF
17 | - | TRBJ2-4 | TRBV13 | CASSLGGIGGAKNIQYF
17 | TRBD2 | TRBJ2-5 | TRBV5-1 | CASSPAPRAGVGETQYF
16 | TRBD2 | TRBJ2-7 | TRBV7-2 | CASSLVPSGGSYEQYF
17 | TRBD2 | TRBJ2-7 | TRBV28 | CASSDPGGRAGAYEQYF
16 | TRBD2 | TRBJ2-3 | TRBV5-4 | CASSLGGGRAADTQYF
16 | TRBD2 | TRBJ2-1 | TRBV11-1 | CASRGGLAGVANEQFF
17 | - | TRBJ1-2 | TRBV7-2 | CASSLTGPGPANYGYTF
15 | - | TRBJ1-1 | TRBV4-1 | CASSQEYSLNTEAFF
14 | - | TRBJ1-5 | TRBV5-5 | CASSFDRGNQPQHF
11 | - | TRBJ1-2 | TRBV2 | CASEGGDRYTF
15 | - | TRBJ2-1 | TRBV7-2 | CASSLRSGEYNEQFF
12 | - | TRBJ1-6 | TRBV30 | CAWKDSDSPLHF
14 | - | TRBJ1-5 | TRBV5-4 | CASSLGGGNQPQHF
12 | - | TRBJ2-5 | TRBV7-6 | CASSLDRETQYF
11 | - | TRBJ1-2 | TRBV7-2 | CALERGYGYTF
14 | TRBD1 | TRBJ1-2 | TRBV9 | CASSSHRGDYGYTF
16 | TRBD1 | TRBJ1-5 | TRBV19 | CASSRGTGKSNQPQHF
16 | TRBD1 | TRBJ1-5 | TRBV6-2/TRBV6-3 | CASSYGRDRVNQPQHF
18 | TRBD1 | TRBJ1-2 | TRBV25-1 | CASSESGSGTGKNYGYTF
12 | - | TRBJ1-6 | TRBV10-3 | CATTGGNSPLHF
19 | TRBD2 | TRBJ2-3 | TRBV14 | CASSQRFSSGGLSTDTQYF
14 | TRBD2 | TRBJ2-7 | TRBV6-5 | CASSNAGTSDEQYF
18 | TRBD2 | TRBJ2-7 | TRBV19 | CASSMRESPAGGPYEQYF
15 | - | TRBJ1-1 | TRBV19 | CASSNPRGGGTEAFF
13 | - | TRBJ2-7 | TRBV6-6 | CASSYSTAYEQYF
13 | - | TRBJ2-7 | TRBV5-1 | CASSPPVSYEQYF
15 | TRBD1 | TRBJ1-6 | TRBV27 | CASSGQGPGNSPLHF
13 | - | TRBJ2-7 | TRBV6-6 | CASTTSIHYEQYF
15 | TRBD1 | TRBJ1-3 | TRBV7-9 | CASSSSGQGADTIYF
18 | TRBD1 | TRBJ1-2 | TRBV27 | CASSSHLKLTGKNYGYTF
13 | - | TRBJ1-5 | TRBV29-1 | CSVGGQGNQPQHF
13 | - | TRBJ1-1 | TRBV29-1 | CSFGGGVNTEAFF
19 | - | TRBJ2-2 | TRBV11-2 | CASSPTHTRQVTNTGELFF
15 | TRBD1 | TRBJ1-5 | TRBV19 | CASSIYRGVGQPQHF
14 | - | TRBJ1-1 | TRBV7-2 | CASSLGRGSTEAFF
12 | TRBD1 | TRBJ1-1 | TRBV30 | CAWRQGAGEAFF